The source of this T cell receptor (beta chain) is a study of a mutant IDH1 vaccine in newly diagnosed glioma. The overall study: Radiotherapy, temozolomide, or both had been given previously, and both were given to most.

The repertoire was sequenced with immunoSEQ multiplex PCR; TCRdb's copy has only in-frame clones and lacks some. The table has under 65,000 clones, approximately 80% seen once. Findings of the study overall: Of all patients, around 94% showed vaccine-induced immune responses.

The time point denotes: week 11, during vaccination. Doses of 300 ug of mutant IDH1 20-mer peptide were given with topical imiquimod. Donors had new WHO grade 3 or 4 IDH1-mutant, ATRX-lost astrocytomas. The CDR3 extends over 14 amino acids. Germline V gene sequence: CDR1 SGHNT, CDR2 YYREEE (reference sequence). V lost 6 bases and J 2 bases, leaving 11 bases between the germline ends. As to this clone: Antigen unknown.

The material sequenced was PBMCs, taken from a glioma patient whose treatment included an IDH1 peptide vaccine. The receptor was isolated from a man between 45 and 60 years old with glioma. This sequence joins TRBV5-4 and TRBJ2-2; D is possibly TRBD2 (6 bases). CDR3 sequence: CASKEGPNTGELFF. The CDR3, as DNA: TGTGCCAGCAAGGAGGGGCCTAACACCGGGGAGCTGTTTTTT.